The entry below gives a single T cell receptor (beta chain) sequence along with its context. At one end the junction does not follow the germline gene, possibly because of a read error. This sample is drawn from a study of OX40 agonist ivuxolimab in advanced cancers. This CDR3 has 13 residues. Germline CDR1 SGHAT, CDR2 FQNNGV. Assay: immunoSEQ multiplex PCR; the TCRdb copy retains only in-frame clones and omits some. The data hold roughly 70,000 clones, with around 90% observed a single time. The chain carries TRBV11-2 and TRBJ1-4; the D gene is possibly TRBD1 (5 bases). The starting material was CD4+ or CD8+ T cells sorted from blood, obtained in a trial of the OX40 agonist ivuxolimab. The TCR originated in an adult with an advanced solid tumor such as melanoma, head and neck, liver or kidney cancer. This CDR3 reads CASSPGSGYGALF. CDR3 coding DNA: TGTGCCAGCAGCCCTGGGTCTGGATACGGGGCACTTTTT.